These T cell receptor beta chains were read from a single sample in a study of CD8 T cells in ankylosing spondylitis. TCRdb redid the calling of the 5' RACE reads with MiXCR, one entry per CDR3 protein. The sample contains 350,000 to 450,000 distinct CDR3 sequences, about 20% of which appear only once. The sample consisted of blood, either unsorted or a sorted T cell fraction (not recorded which). These receptor sequences come from a male donor with ankylosing spondylitis or in good health (not recorded which). Each CDR3 is given with its conserved first and last residue. D genes are given only for firm matches. The size field is filled for only some rows; it gives once, few, many or a size class.

CDR3aa	CDR3nt	v_gene	d_gene	abundance	j_gene
CASSQAGTSGYEQYF	TGCGCCAGCAGCCAAGCTGGGACTAGCGGCTACGAGCAGTACTTC	TRBV4-1	TRBD2	.	TRBJ2-7
CASRQSGEGQETQYF	TGTGCCAGCAGACAGAGCGGGGAGGGGCAAGAGACCCAGTACTTC	TRBV7-9	TRBD2	.	TRBJ2-5
CASSQLAGAFYEQYF	TGCGCCAGCAGCCAACTAGCGGGGGCTTTTTACGAGCAGTACTTC	TRBV4-1	TRBD2	few	TRBJ2-7
CASSGLGNTEAFF	TGTGCCAGCAGCGGGCTGGGGAACACTGAAGCTTTCTTT	TRBV7-9	.	few	TRBJ1-1
CASSSTRFYSSYEQYF	TGTGCCAGCAGCTCAACAAGATTTTATAGCTCCTACGAGCAGTACTTC	TRBV6-2/TRBV6-3	.	few	TRBJ2-7
CASSPDHNEQFF	TGTGCCAGCTCACCAGACCACAATGAGCAGTTCTTC	TRBV18	.	few	TRBJ2-1
CATARGVDGTDTQYF	TGTGCCACCGCACGGGGGGTAGATGGCACAGATACGCAGTATTTT	TRBV15	TRBD2	.	TRBJ2-3
CASSNLRLPYEQYF	TGTGCCAGCAGCAACCTCAGGCTGCCCTACGAGCAGTACTTC	TRBV11-2	.	.	TRBJ2-7
CAVTGTGVDEAFF	TGTGCCGTTACCGGGACAGGGGTTGATGAAGCTTTCTTT	TRBV2	TRBD1	few	TRBJ1-1
CASSQRLYNEQFF	TGTGCCAGCAGCCAACGGCTTTACAATGAGCAGTTCTTC	TRBV14	.	once	TRBJ2-1
CASSLLAGQGWQTQYF	TGTGCCAGCAGCTTACTTGCGGGACAGGGGTGGCAGACCCAGTACTTC	TRBV7-9	TRBD1	.	TRBJ2-5
CASSYDLYNEQFF	TGTGCCAGCAGCTACGACTTATACAATGAGCAGTTCTTC	TRBV7-2	.	few	TRBJ2-1
CASSSHPDGNTEAFF	TGTGCCAGCAGCTCCCACCCGGACGGGAACACTGAAGCTTTCTTT	TRBV7-9	.	.	TRBJ1-1
CASSPGQAASTDTQYF	TGCGCCAGCAGCCCCGGACAGGCTGCTAGCACAGATACGCAGTATTTT	TRBV5-1	TRBD1	few	TRBJ2-3
CASRTGGLYNSPLHF	TGTGCCAGCAGGACAGGGGGCCTCTATAATTCACCCCTCCACTTT	TRBV12-3/TRBV12-4	TRBD1	.	TRBJ1-6
CATSDFRQGGKQYF	TGTGCCACCAGTGATTTCCGACAGGGGGGAAAGCAGTACTTC	TRBV24-1	TRBD1	few	TRBJ2-7
CASSDTGVNEQFF	TGCGCCAGCAGTGATACAGGGGTCAATGAGCAGTTCTTC	TRBV10-2	TRBD1	few	TRBJ2-1
CASQNGGIYNEQSF	TGTGCCAGTCAAAACGGCGGGATCTACAATGAGCAGTCCTTC	TRBV19	.	.	TRBJ2-1
CSARTGGSSYNEQFF	TGCAGTGCTAGGACTGGGGGGAGCTCCTACAATGAGCAGTTCTTC	TRBV20-1	.	.	TRBJ2-1
CASSTPPKDRVSYEQYF	TGCGCCAGCAGTACCCCCCCAAAGGACAGGGTGAGCTACGAGCAGTACTTC	TRBV23-1	TRBD1	.	TRBJ2-7
CASSLAPETITYEQYF	TGTGCCAGCAGCTTAGCGCCCGAGACGATAACCTACGAGCAGTACTTC	TRBV7-9	.	few	TRBJ2-7
CATPSDRPNTGELFF	TGTGCCACCCCTTCAGACAGGCCGAACACCGGGGAGCTGTTTTTT	TRBV24-1	.	many	TRBJ2-2
CASSQLTTDTQYF	TGTGCCAGCAGCCAACTCACAACAGATACGCAGTATTTT	TRBV4-2	.	few	TRBJ2-3
CASSWAQGGRGEAFF	TGTGCCAGCAGCTGGGCACAGGGGGGAAGGGGTGAAGCTTTCTTT	TRBV7-9	TRBD1	.	TRBJ1-1
CASSSVGSPDTQYF	TGTGCCAGCAGCAGTGTGGGGAGCCCAGATACGCAGTATTTT	TRBV7-9	.	.	TRBJ2-3
CSVVGGRDEQYF	TGCAGCGTTGTTGGGGGGCGGGACGAGCAGTACTTC	TRBV29-1	.	.	TRBJ2-7
CASSDVGGLAKNIQYF	TGCGCCAGCAGTGATGTCGGAGGGCTAGCCAAAAACATTCAGTACTTC	TRBV10-2	.	few	TRBJ2-4
CASSPLRDRGTGELFF	TGTGCCAGCAGCCCTCTCCGGGACAGGGGGACCGGGGAGCTGTTTTTT	TRBV3-1	TRBD1	few	TRBJ2-2
CAWSVQVTPYEQYF	TGTGCCTGGAGTGTACAAGTTACCCCCTACGAGCAGTACTTC	TRBV30	.	.	TRBJ2-7
CASSGLAGVSYNEQFF	TGTGCCAGCAGTGGGCTAGCGGGGGTCTCCTACAATGAGCAGTTCTTC	TRBV6-4	TRBD2	few	TRBJ2-1
CASSARDRGQLGKNIQYF	TGTGCCAGCAGCGCCCGGGACAGGGGGCAACTTGGCAAAAACATTCAGTACTTC	TRBV7-8	TRBD1	few	TRBJ2-4
CASSFGWAANTGELFF	TGTGCCAGCAGCTTCGGTTGGGCAGCGAACACCGGGGAGCTGTTTTTT	TRBV7-9	.	few	TRBJ2-2
CATSRDLAEIYEQYF	TGTGCCACCAGCAGAGATCTCGCAGAAATCTACGAGCAGTACTTC	TRBV15	.	.	TRBJ2-7
CASSVGRIPRETQYF	TGCGCCAGCAGCGTAGGTCGGATCCCCCGGGAGACCCAGTACTTC	TRBV5-1	.	.	TRBJ2-5
CATSRGYEQFF	TGTGCCACCAGCAGGGGCTATGAGCAGTTCTTC	TRBV15	.	.	TRBJ2-1
CASSVEGGRNTEAFF	TGTGCCAGCAGCGTAGAAGGGGGGCGGAACACTGAAGCTTTCTTT	TRBV9	.	few	TRBJ1-1
CASMETPSSYEQYF	TGTGCCAGCATGGAGACACCGAGCTCCTACGAGCAGTACTTC	TRBV2	.	.	TRBJ2-7
CSARVGLRAGELFF	TGCAGTGCTAGAGTCGGACTCAGGGCCGGGGAGCTGTTTTTT	TRBV20-1	.	.	TRBJ2-2
CASSEGAEYEQYF	TGTGCCAGCAGTGAAGGGGCCGAATACGAGCAGTACTTC	TRBV2	.	few	TRBJ2-7
CASSAAGQYNEQFF	TGCGCCAGCAGCGCCGCGGGACAGTACAATGAGCAGTTCTTC	TRBV5-1	.	.	TRBJ2-1
CASAGGDSYNEQFF	TGCGCCAGCGCTGGGGGCGACTCCTACAATGAGCAGTTCTTC	TRBV10-2	.	few	TRBJ2-1
CASSRVTMSSYEQYF	TGTGCCAGCAGCCGCGTTACAATGAGCTCCTACGAGCAGTACTTC	TRBV7-2	.	few	TRBJ2-7
CASSLDRKSDTQYF	TGTGCCAGCAGTTTAGACAGGAAGTCAGATACGCAGTATTTT	TRBV28	.	few	TRBJ2-3
CASSQSGGVYEQYF	TGTGCCAGCAGCCAGTCAGGGGGGGTCTACGAGCAGTACTTC	TRBV4-2	.	.	TRBJ2-7
CASSFGGVGYEQYF	TGTGCCAGCAGCTTTGGAGGGGTCGGCTACGAGCAGTACTTC	TRBV11-2	.	.	TRBJ2-7
CASSYQAGAYNEQFF	TGTGCCAGCAGTTACCAAGCGGGGGCCTACAATGAGCAGTTCTTC	TRBV6-5	TRBD2	few	TRBJ2-1
CASSQDSALGQFF	TGCGCCAGCAGCCAAGATTCCGCACTTGGGCAGTTCTTC	TRBV4-1	.	.	TRBJ2-1
CASSTDSPGANVLTF	TGTGCCAGCAGTACAGACAGCCCTGGGGCCAACGTCCTGACTTTC	TRBV2	.	.	TRBJ2-6
CASSSLLAGESYEQYF	TGTGCCAGCAGTTCCCTACTAGCGGGGGAATCCTACGAGCAGTACTTC	TRBV6-5	TRBD2	.	TRBJ2-7
CASSLGQPNEQFF	TGTGCCAGCAGTCTCGGACAGCCGAATGAGCAGTTCTTC	TRBV12-3/TRBV12-4	.	many	TRBJ2-1
CSVEAVPGEFF	TGCAGCGTTGAAGCGGTCCCCGGAGAGTTCTTC	TRBV29-1	.	.	TRBJ2-1
CSVEGIAGEIQETQYF	TGCAGCGTTGAGGGAATAGCGGGGGAGATCCAAGAGACCCAGTACTTC	TRBV29-1	TRBD2	.	TRBJ2-5
CASNREGLAPEQFF	TGTGCCAGCAATAGGGAGGGGCTAGCGCCTGAGCAGTTCTTC	TRBV2	TRBD2	.	TRBJ2-1
CSASGERSEQYF	TGCAGTGCTAGCGGGGAGAGGAGCGAGCAGTACTTC	TRBV20-1	.	few	TRBJ2-7
CASSLGLYRGQDEQFF	TGTGCCAGCAGTTTAGGGTTGTACAGGGGGCAGGATGAGCAGTTCTTC	TRBV28	TRBD1	few	TRBJ2-1